A selection of T cell receptor beta chains follows, all from one sample in a study of preoperative IRX-2 immunotherapy in early breast cancer. Here immunoSEQ multiplex PCR was the method, and the copy in TCRdb shows in-frame clones only, minus some. Here the sample spans approximately 24,000 clones, 75% to 90% being singletons. Material: tumor tissue, obtained after IRX-2 immunotherapy. These receptors were taken from a human donor with breast cancer. Both conserved end residues are part of each CDR3. D genes are given only for firm matches. Part of the rows lack a size; the others show once, few, many or a class for expanded clones.

NA,TRBJ2-5,NA,TRBV5-4,CASSLANFQETQYF,TGTGCCAGCAGCTTGGCCAACTTCCAAGAGACCCAGTACTTC
NA,TRBJ2-4,NA,TRBV11-2,CASRRPGQNIQYF,TGTGCCAGCAGACGACCCGGGCAAAACATTCAGTACTTC
NA,TRBJ1-1,few,TRBV18,CASSSTVNTEAFF,TGTGCCAGCTCATCGACGGTGAACACTGAAGCTTTCTTT
TRBD1,TRBJ2-1,once,TRBV14,CASSQLLQGYYNEQFF,TGTGCCAGCAGCCAATTATTACAGGGGTACTACAATGAGCAGTTCTTC
NA,TRBJ2-7,few,TRBV19,CASSIQETVASYEQYF,TGTGCCAGTAGTATACAGGAGACAGTCGCCTCCTACGAGCAGTACTTC
TRBD1,TRBJ1-4,NA,TRBV7-2,CASSLGPPGQANEKLFF,TGTGCCAGCAGCTTAGGGCCCCCGGGACAGGCTAATGAAAAACTGTTTTTT
NA,TRBJ2-1,NA,TRBV9,CASSTQGTSYNEQFF,TGTGCCAGCAGCACCCAGGGTACATCCTACAATGAGCAGTTCTTC
TRBD2,TRBJ2-1,NA,TRBV25-1,CASNLAGRYNEQFF,TGTGCCAGCAATCTAGCGGGGCGCTACAATGAGCAGTTCTTC
NA,TRBJ1-2,NA,TRBV18,CASSETGPENTF,TGTGCCAGCTCAGAGACAGGCCCAGAAAACACCTTC
NA,TRBJ2-3,NA,TRBV11-2,CASSLLDTQYF,TGTGCCAGCAGCTTACTGGATACGCAGTATTTT
TRBD1,TRBJ1-3,NA,TRBV18,CASSRGGPGNTIYF,TGTGCCAGCTCACGAGGGGGCCCTGGAAACACCATATATTTT
NA,TRBJ1-2,NA,TRBV7-2,CASSSDQGYGYTF,TGTGCCAGCAGCTCGGATCAGGGTTATGGCTACACCTTC
NA,TRBJ2-7,NA,TRBV7-2,CASSRLEAYEQYF,TGTGCCAGCAGCCGACTAGAGGCCTACGAGCAGTACTTC
NA,TRBJ2-7,NA,TRBV11-2,CASSLDGVTYEQYF,TGTGCCAGCAGCTTAGATGGTGTCACTTACGAGCAGTACTTC
NA,TRBJ2-6,NA,TRBV29-1,CSVRSGANVLTF,TGCAGCGTGCGCTCTGGGGCCAACGTCCTGACTTTC
NA,TRBJ1-1,NA,TRBV6-5,CASSAEGGAFF,TGTGCCAGCAGTGCCGAAGGAGGAGCTTTCTTT
TRBD2,TRBJ2-3,NA,TRBV19,CASGRTSGRASQDTQYF,TGTGCCAGTGGACGGACTAGCGGGAGGGCCTCGCAAGATACGCAGTATTTT
NA,TRBJ2-1,NA,TRBV11-3,CASSADARAGWNEQFF,TGTGCCAGCAGCGCCGACGCCCGCGCAGGGTGGAATGAGCAGTTCTTC
NA,TRBJ1-2,NA,TRBV5-4,CASSWPGFNYGYTF,TGTGCCAGCAGCTGGCCGGGATTTAACTATGGCTACACCTTC
NA,TRBJ2-1,NA,TRBV6-5,CASSYWQSAYNEQFF,TGTGCCAGCAGTTATTGGCAGTCAGCCTACAATGAGCAGTTCTTC
TRBD1,TRBJ2-3,NA,TRBV9,CASSPGRQGDTQYF,TGTGCCAGCAGCCCCGGGCGACAGGGAGATACGCAGTATTTT
NA,TRBJ1-5,few,TRBV28,CASSSEGEIRNQPQHF,TGTGCCAGCAGTTCAGAGGGTGAAATTCGCAATCAGCCCCAGCATTTT
NA,TRBJ2-1,NA,TRBV4-2,CASSQERLYVHNEQFF,TGTGCCAGCAGCCAAGAACGCCTATACGTACACAATGAGCAGTTCTTC
TRBD2,TRBJ2-3,once,TRBV5-6,CASSWELAGGTRGDTQYF,TGTGCCAGCAGCTGGGAACTAGCGGGAGGGACACGGGGGGATACGCAGTATTTT
NA,TRBJ2-2,NA,TRBV18,CASSPSRPLSKELFF,TGTGCCAGCTCACCATCGCGACCCTTGAGTAAGGAGCTGTTTTTT
TRBD1,TRBJ2-3,NA,TRBV7-2,CASSLAATGGRDTQYF,TGTGCCAGCAGCTTAGCAGCGACAGGGGGCAGGGATACGCAGTATTTT
TRBD1,TRBJ2-7,NA,TRBV6-1,CASIQTGVEQYF,TGTGCCAGCATTCAGACAGGGGTCGAGCAGTACTTC
NA,TRBJ2-3,NA,TRBV5-4,CASSFQLADTQYF,TGTGCCAGCAGCTTCCAACTTGCAGATACGCAGTATTTT
NA,TRBJ1-1,once,TRBV2,CASMQGITEAFF,TGTGCCAGCATGCAGGGGATCACTGAAGCTTTCTTT
NA,TRBJ2-1,NA,TRBV6-6,CASSYGGSTYNEQFF,TGTGCCAGCAGTTACGGGGGCTCGACCTACAATGAGCAGTTCTTC
NA,TRBJ1-6,NA,TRBV14,CASSLQDTSSYNSPLHF,TGTGCCAGCAGCCTCCAGGATACGAGCTCCTATAATTCACCCCTCCACTTT
NA,TRBJ2-7,once,TRBV7-2,CASSLARTQAYEQYF,TGTGCCAGCAGCTTAGCCCGGACGCAGGCCTACGAGCAGTACTTC
TRBD1,TRBJ2-2,NA,TRBV6-4,CASTGTGSLEELFF,TGTGCCAGCACCGGGACAGGGAGTCTCGAGGAGCTGTTTTTT
NA,TRBJ1-1,few,TRBV7-9,CASIPFRQVGFTEAFF,TGTGCCAGCATCCCTTTCCGGCAGGTTGGGTTCACTGAAGCTTTCTTT
NA,TRBJ1-5,NA,TRBV7-2,CASSPVDGSNQPQHF,TGTGCCAGCAGCCCCGTCGATGGGAGCAATCAGCCCCAGCATTTT
TRBD2,TRBJ2-1,NA,TRBV28,CASTPPGAGGGSYNEQFF,TGTGCCAGCACCCCCCCCGGGGCGGGAGGGGGTTCCTACAATGAGCAGTTCTTC
NA,TRBJ2-1,NA,TRBV28,CASSFGLLGSDEQFF,TGTGCCAGCAGTTTCGGGTTGCTCGGGAGTGATGAGCAGTTCTTC
NA,TRBJ2-7,NA,TRBV5-4,CASSSDQGTYEQYF,TGTGCCAGCAGCTCGGACCAGGGCACCTACGAGCAGTACTTC
NA,TRBJ1-2,NA,TRBV7-2,CASSLGGYGYTF,TGTGCCAGCAGTCTTGGAGGCTATGGCTACACCTTC
NA,TRBJ2-7,NA,TRBV10-3,CANGPDQNYEQYF,TGTGCCAACGGACCGGACCAAAACTACGAGCAGTACTTC
NA,TRBJ2-5,NA,TRBV5-4,CASSLDGGRETQYF,TGTGCCAGCAGCTTGGACGGAGGGAGGGAGACCCAGTACTTC
NA,TRBJ2-2,NA,TRBV27,CASSLFPDFTGELFF,TGTGCCAGCAGTTTATTTCCAGACTTCACCGGGGAGCTGTTTTTT
NA,TRBJ2-7,NA,TRBV30,CAWSTGTARYEQYF,TGTGCCTGGAGTACCGGGACGGCCCGCTACGAGCAGTACTTC
NA,TRBJ1-2,NA,TRBV9,CASSVGGGFYGYTF,TGTGCCAGCAGCGTGGGGGGAGGGTTCTATGGCTACACCTTC
NA,TRBJ2-3,NA,TRBV5-1,CASSFGLGGVPDTQYF,TGCGCCAGCAGCTTTGGACTAGGGGGGGTCCCCGATACGCAGTATTTT
TRBD2,TRBJ2-7,NA,TRBV5-4,CASSLGGLAGTYEQYF,TGTGCCAGCAGCCTGGGAGGACTAGCGGGGACCTACGAGCAGTACTTC
TRBD1,TRBJ2-7,few,TRBV2,CASSRDSSTAYEQYF,TGTGCCAGCAGTCGGGACAGCTCTACCGCCTACGAGCAGTACTTC
TRBD2,TRBJ2-7,NA,TRBV10-2,CASSDRSGGGTYEQYF,TGCGCCAGCAGTGATCGTAGCGGGGGGGGAACCTACGAGCAGTACTTC
NA,TRBJ2-5,NA,TRBV19,CASSRDGGETQYF,TGTGCCAGTAGTCGGGACGGGGGAGAGACCCAGTACTTC
NA,TRBJ2-3,NA,TRBV6-5,CASSYWESDTQYF,TGTGCCAGCAGTTACTGGGAGTCAGATACGCAGTATTTT